The clone carrying this T cell receptor beta chain was seen repeatedly, ten times or more. The sample comes from a study of breast tumors, draining lymph nodes, adjacent tissues. TCRdb reanalysed the multiplex PCR reads using MiXCR and keeps one entry per CDR3 protein. The sample holds roughly 130,000 distinct CDR3 sequences, just under 20% seen once. The lymph nodes were axillary draining lymph nodes from breast cancer patients. Sequencing was performed on axillary lymph node tissue. This receptor was obtained from a female donor with breast cancer. Some clones in this sample may be carry-over from other donors' samples.

The CDR3 spells CASSEFWLGHPQYF. Here the CDR3 DNA reads TGTGCCAGCAGTGAGTTCTGGTTGGGCCACCCCCAGTACTTC. The chain combines TRBV6-1 with TRBJ2-7, with D uncertain. Germline V gene sequence: CDR1 MNHNS, CDR2 SASEGT. This CDR3 contains 14 residues. V lost 3 bases and J 10 bases, leaving 19 bases between the germline ends.